This T cell receptor beta chain was observed in a study of CD8 T cells in ankylosing spondylitis (dated by TCRdb to the late 2010s). For the study in its entirety: T cell receptor beta repertoires were profiled in healthy donors and ankylosing spondylitis patients so that disease-linked TCR variants could be found. The full study cohort was made up of 25 ankylosing spondylitis patients and approximately 100 healthy donors. Peripheral blood samples were taken, and synovial fluid was additionally collected from ankylosing spondylitis patients.

This clonotype was counted only a few times. Its antigen target is currently unknown. Base-call qualities are not available, and no considerably larger clone is one nucleotide away. The sequencing machine was an Illumina HiSeq 2500. TCR beta libraries were prepared by quantitative 5'-RACE with molecular barcodes. As for the authors' bioinformatics: A new computational method based on a probabilistic model of VDJ rearrangement was used to identify disease-linked TCR variants. TCRdb's own reprocessing of the public reads used fastp at Q25 and MiXCR and kept productive beta chains. Merged by CDR3 protein, the rows form single entries marked with the most common genes and DNA. The V and J calls, along with clone size, are taken from TCRdb and not from the paper's own processing. Here the sample has some 250,000 distinct CDR3 sequences; 9.5% to 12% occur a single time. The ten largest account for 6% to 7.5% of the sample.

Here is what the overall study found, with its caveats: Some of the motif variants had been reported before in the synovial fluid and blood of reactive arthritis patients, a finding that suggests common disease-initiation mechanisms. A CD8+ phenotype was shown by the disease-linked clones, which were found at relatively low frequencies in peripheral blood. A TCR beta motif of about 8 highly homologous amino acid variants appeared characteristic of blood from ankylosing spondylitis patients. According to the report, matched synovial fluid samples from ankylosing spondylitis patients were significantly enriched for the disease-linked clones.

Sequencing was performed on blood, either unsorted or a sorted T cell fraction (not recorded which). This TCR was recovered from a male donor with ankylosing spondylitis or in good health (not recorded which).

The CDR3 in this case is CASGASGSGTDTQYF. The DNA is TGTGCCAGCGGAGCTAGCGGGAGCGGCACAGATACGCAGTATTTT. The receptor chain draws on TRBV12-3 or TRBV12-4 and TRBJ2-3; 10 bases in the middle match TRBD2. From V the trimming removes 8 bases and from J it removes 1 base, while the gene matches leave 6 bases of the junction unaccounted for. There are 15 amino acids in the CDR3, from cysteine to phenylalanine inclusive. Of all the DNA, just the CDR3 is kept, 45 bases in frame from base 1.